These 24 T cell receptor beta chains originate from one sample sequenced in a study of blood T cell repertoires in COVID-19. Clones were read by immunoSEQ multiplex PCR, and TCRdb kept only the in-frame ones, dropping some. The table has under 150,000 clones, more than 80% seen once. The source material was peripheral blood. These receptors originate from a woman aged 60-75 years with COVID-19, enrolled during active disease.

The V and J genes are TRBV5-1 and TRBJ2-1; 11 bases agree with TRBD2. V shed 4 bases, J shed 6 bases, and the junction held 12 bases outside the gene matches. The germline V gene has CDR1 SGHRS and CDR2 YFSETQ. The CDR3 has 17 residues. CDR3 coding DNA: TGCGCCAGCAGCCCCCGGAATAGCGGGGGGGCGATCAATGAGCAGTTCTTC. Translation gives CASSPRNSGGAINEQFF.

This CDR3 reads CASSYRQGTNEKLFF. The DNA of the CDR3 is TGCGCCAGCAGCTACCGACAGGGGACTAATGAAAAACTGTTTTTT. The chain is built from TRBV5-1 and TRBJ1-4; 8 bases are shared with TRBD1. Trimming removed 3 bases from V and 2 bases from J; junction bases left unmatched: 3. From germline, CDR1 is SGHRS and CDR2 YFSETQ. The CDR3 has 15 residues.

The CDR3 loop reads CASSGGGENQPQHF. CDR3 nucleotides: TGTGCCAGCAGTGGGGGAGGAGAAAATCAGCCCCAGCATTTT. The chain joins TRBV2 to TRBJ1-5; D not certain. In germline, CDR1 is SNHLY, CDR2 FYNNEI. The length of the CDR3 is 14 residues. Trimming pared 4 bases from V and 4 bases from J, leaving 11 bases between.

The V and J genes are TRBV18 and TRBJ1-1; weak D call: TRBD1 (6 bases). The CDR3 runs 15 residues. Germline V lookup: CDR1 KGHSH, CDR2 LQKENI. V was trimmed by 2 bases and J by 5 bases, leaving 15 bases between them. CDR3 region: CASSPNRDPATEAFF. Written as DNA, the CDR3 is TGTGCCAGCTCACCAAACAGGGACCCAGCGACTGAAGCTTTCTTT. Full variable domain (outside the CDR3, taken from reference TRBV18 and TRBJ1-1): NAGVMQNPRHLVRRRGQEARLRCSPMKGHSHVYWYRQLPEEGLKFMVYLQKENIIDESGMPKERFSAEFPKEGPSILRIQQVVRGDSAAYFCASSPNRDPATEAFFGQGTRLTVV.

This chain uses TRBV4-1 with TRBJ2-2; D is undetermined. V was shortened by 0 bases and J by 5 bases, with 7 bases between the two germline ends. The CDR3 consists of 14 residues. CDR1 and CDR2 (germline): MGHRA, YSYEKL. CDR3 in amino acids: CASSQELPTGELFF. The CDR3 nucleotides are TGCGCCAGCAGCCAAGAACTCCCAACCGGGGAGCTGTTTTTT.

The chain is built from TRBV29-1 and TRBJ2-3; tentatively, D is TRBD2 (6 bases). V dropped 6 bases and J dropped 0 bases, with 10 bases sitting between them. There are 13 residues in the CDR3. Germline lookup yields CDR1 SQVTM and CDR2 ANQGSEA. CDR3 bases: TGCAGCGTCTATGGACTAAGCACAGATACGCAGTATTTT. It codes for CSVYGLSTDTQYF.

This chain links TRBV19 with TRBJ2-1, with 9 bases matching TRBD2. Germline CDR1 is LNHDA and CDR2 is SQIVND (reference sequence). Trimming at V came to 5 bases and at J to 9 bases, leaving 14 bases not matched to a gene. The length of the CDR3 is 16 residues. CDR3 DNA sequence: TGTGCCAGTAGTCTGTGGACTCGCGGGGGGGCACGTGAGCAGTTCTTC. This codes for CASSLWTRGGAREQFF. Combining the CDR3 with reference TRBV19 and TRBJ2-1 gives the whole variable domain DGGITQSPKYLFRKEGQNVTLSCEQNLNHDAMYWYRQDPGQGLRLIYYSQIVNDFQKGDIAEGYSVSREKKESFPLTVTSAQKNPTAFYLCASSLWTRGGAREQFFGPGTRLTVL.

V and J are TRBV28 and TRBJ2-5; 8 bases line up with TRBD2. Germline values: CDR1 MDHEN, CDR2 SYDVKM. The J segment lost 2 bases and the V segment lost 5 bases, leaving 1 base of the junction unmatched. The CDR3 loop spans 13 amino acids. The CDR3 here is CASSAGGQETQYF. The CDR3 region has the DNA TGTGCCAGCAGTGCGGGGGGACAAGAGACCCAGTACTTC.

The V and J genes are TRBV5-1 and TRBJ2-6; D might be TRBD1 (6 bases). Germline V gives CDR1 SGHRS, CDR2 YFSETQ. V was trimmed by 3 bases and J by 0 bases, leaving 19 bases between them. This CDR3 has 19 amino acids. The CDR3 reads CASSSYKQGPGSGANVLTF. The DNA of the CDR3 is TGCGCCAGCAGCTCGTACAAACAGGGCCCTGGCTCTGGGGCCAACGTCCTGACTTTC. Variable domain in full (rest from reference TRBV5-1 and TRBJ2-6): KAGVTQTPRYLIKTRGQQVTLSCSPISGHRSVSWYQQTPGQGLQFLFEYFSETQRNKGNFPGRFSGRQFSNSRSEMNVSTLELGDSALYLCASSSYKQGPGSGANVLTFGAGSRLTVL.

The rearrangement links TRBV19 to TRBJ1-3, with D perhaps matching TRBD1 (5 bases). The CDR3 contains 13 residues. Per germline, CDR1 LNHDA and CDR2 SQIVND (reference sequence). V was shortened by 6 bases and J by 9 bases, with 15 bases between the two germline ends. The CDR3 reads CASSQGSGGTIYF. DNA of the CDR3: TGTGCCAGTAGCCAGGGCTCTGGTGGCACCATATATTTT.

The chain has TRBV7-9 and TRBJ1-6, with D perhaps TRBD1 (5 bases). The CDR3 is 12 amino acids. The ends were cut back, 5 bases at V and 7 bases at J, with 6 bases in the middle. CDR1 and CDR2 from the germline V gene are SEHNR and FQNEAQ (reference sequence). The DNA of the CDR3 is TGTGCCAGCAGCCGACAGAATTCACCCCTCCACTTT. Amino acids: CASSRQNSPLHF.

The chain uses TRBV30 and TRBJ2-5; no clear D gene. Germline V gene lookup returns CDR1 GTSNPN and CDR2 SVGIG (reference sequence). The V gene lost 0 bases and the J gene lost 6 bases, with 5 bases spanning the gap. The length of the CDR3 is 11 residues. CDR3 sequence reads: CAWSVGKTQYF. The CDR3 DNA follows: TGTGCCTGGAGTGTGGGCAAGACCCAGTACTTC.

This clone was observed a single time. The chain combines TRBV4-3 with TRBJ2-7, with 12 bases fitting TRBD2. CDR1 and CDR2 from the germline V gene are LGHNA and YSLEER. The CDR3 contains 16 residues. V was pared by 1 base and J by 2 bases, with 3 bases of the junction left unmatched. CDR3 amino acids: CASSQGLAGAAYEQYF. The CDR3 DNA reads TGCGCCAGCAGCCAAGGACTAGCGGGGGCGGCCTACGAGCAGTACTTC.

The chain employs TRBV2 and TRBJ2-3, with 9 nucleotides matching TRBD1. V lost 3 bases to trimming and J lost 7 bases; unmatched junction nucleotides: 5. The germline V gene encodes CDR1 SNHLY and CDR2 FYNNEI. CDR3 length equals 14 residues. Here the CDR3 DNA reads TGTGCCAGCAGTGATCGGGACAGGGCACATACGCAGTATTTT. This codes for CASSDRDRAHTQYF.

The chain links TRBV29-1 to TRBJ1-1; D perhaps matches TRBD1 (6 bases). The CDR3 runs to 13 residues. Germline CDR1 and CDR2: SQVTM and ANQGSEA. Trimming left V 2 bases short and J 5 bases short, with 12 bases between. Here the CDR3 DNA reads TGCAGCGTTGAACAGGGGTGGGAAACTGAAGCTTTCTTT. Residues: CSVEQGWETEAFF.

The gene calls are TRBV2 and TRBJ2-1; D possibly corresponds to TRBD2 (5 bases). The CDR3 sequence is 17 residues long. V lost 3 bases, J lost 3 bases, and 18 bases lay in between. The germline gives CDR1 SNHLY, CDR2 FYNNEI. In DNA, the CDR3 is TGTGCCAGCAGTGATATTGAGGGTCTATCCGGCTACAATGAGCAGTTCTTC. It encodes CASSDIEGLSGYNEQFF.

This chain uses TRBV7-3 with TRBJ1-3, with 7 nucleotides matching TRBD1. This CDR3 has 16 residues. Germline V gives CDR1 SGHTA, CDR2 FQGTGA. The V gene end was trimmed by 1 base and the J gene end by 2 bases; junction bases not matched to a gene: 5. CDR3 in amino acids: CASSLNGGTAGNTIYF. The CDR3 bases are TGTGCCAGCAGCTTAAATGGGGGGACAGCTGGAAACACCATATATTTT.

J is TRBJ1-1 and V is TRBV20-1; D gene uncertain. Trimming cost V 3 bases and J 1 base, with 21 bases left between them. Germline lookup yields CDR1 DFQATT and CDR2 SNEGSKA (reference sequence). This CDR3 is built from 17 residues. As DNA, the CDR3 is TGCAGTGCTAGTTTGAGTCGAGGGTTTTTGGGGAACACTGAAGCTTTCTTT. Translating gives CSASLSRGFLGNTEAFF.

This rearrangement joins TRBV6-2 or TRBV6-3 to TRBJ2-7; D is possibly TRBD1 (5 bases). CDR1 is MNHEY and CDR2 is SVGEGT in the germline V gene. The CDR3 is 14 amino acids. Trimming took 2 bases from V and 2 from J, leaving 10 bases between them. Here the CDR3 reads CASSYPTGPYEQYF. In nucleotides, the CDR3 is TGTGCCAGCAGTTACCCTACAGGCCCCTACGAGCAGTACTTC.

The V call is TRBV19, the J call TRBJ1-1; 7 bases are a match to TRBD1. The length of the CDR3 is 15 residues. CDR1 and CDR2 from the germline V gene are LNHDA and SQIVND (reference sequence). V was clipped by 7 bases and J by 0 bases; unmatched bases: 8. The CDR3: CASIGGQIMNTEAFF. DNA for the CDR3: TGTGCCAGTATCGGGGGACAGATCATGAACACTGAAGCTTTCTTT. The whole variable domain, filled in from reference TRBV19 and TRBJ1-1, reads DGGITQSPKYLFRKEGQNVTLSCEQNLNHDAMYWYRQDPGQGLRLIYYSQIVNDFQKGDIAEGYSVSREKKESFPLTVTSAQKNPTAFYLCASIGGQIMNTEAFFGQGTRLTVV.

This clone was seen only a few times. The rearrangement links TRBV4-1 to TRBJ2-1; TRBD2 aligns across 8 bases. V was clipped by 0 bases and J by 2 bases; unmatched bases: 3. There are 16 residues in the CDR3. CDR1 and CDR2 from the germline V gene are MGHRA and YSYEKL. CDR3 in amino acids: CASSQDRGGAYNEQFF. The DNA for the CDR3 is TGCGCCAGCAGCCAAGATCGGGGGGGGGCCTACAATGAGCAGTTCTTC.

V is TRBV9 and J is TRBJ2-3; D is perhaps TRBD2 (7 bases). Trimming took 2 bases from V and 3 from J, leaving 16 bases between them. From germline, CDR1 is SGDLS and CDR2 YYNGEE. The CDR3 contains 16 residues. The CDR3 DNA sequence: TGTGCCAGCAGCGTCTATGGGGGGGCCTTGACAGATACGCAGTATTTT. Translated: CASSVYGGALTDTQYF.

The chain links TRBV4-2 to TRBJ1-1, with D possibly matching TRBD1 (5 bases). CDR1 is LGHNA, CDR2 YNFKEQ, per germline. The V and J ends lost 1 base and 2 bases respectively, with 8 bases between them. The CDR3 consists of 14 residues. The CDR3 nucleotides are TGTGCCAGCAGCCAAGGGGACTTCAACACTGAAGCTTTCTTT. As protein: CASSQGDFNTEAFF.

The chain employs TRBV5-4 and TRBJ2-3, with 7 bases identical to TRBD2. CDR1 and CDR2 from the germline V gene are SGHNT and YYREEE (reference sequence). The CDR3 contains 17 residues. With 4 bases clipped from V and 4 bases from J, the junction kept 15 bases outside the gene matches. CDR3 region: CASSLWRGFSRADTQYF. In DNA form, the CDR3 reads TGTGCCAGCAGCCTCTGGCGGGGGTTCTCTCGTGCAGATACGCAGTATTTT.